This is a list of T cell receptor beta chains from one sample in a study of blood T cells in healthy people across ages. TCRdb redid the calling of the 5' RACE reads with MiXCR, one entry per CDR3 protein. The sample yields approximately 350,000 distinct CDR3 sequences, 52% seen once. The specimen sequenced was blood. The source is a man between 60 and 70 years old in good health. Both conserved end residues are part of each CDR3. Size is omitted from some rows. Given values are once, few, many or a class for expanded clones.

>TRBV7-2|-|TRBJ1-4
CASSLRQGEKLFF
>TRBV6-2/TRBV6-3|-|TRBJ2-7
CASSYGTGFPISYEQYF
>TRBV6-5|few|TRBJ2-7
CASRNRDEQYF
>TRBV28|-|TRBJ1-5
CASSGVGEEDQPQHF
>TRBV4-2|-|TRBJ2-2
CASSLVTGTSNTGELFF
>TRBV11-2|-|TRBJ2-1
CASSLANLEQFF
>TRBV5-6|-|TRBJ2-1
CASSPLQGWDNEQFF
>TRBV11-2|-|TRBJ1-2
CAVGLGVTNYGYTF
>TRBV29-1|few|TRBJ1-1
CSSTQGGDTEAFF
>TRBV3-1|-|TRBJ2-3
CASSQDRGEADTQYF
>TRBV7-2|-|TRBJ2-1
CASVRTPSGNEQFF
>TRBV29-1|-|TRBJ2-3
CSAGTGNADTQYF
>TRBV5-1|-|TRBJ1-6
CASSLEGNYNSPLHF
>TRBV24-1|few|TRBJ1-2
CATGAGDVYGYTF
>TRBV5-6|-|TRBJ2-7
CASSLAGGRHYEQYF
>TRBV6-5|-|TRBJ2-1
CASSSVHEQFF
>TRBV11-2|-|TRBJ2-7
CASSPADRVNYEQYF
>TRBV20-1|few|TRBJ2-7
CSARDPSSGYEQYF
>TRBV7-8|few|TRBJ2-4
CASSLAGVGNIQYF
>TRBV6-1|few|TRBJ2-7
CASSEGVGMRSYEQYF
>TRBV7-2|few|TRBJ2-4
CASRLVAGTSRAKNIQYF
>TRBV29-1|few|TRBJ2-1
CSVEWGSGGFSYNEQFF
>TRBV5-1|-|TRBJ2-3
CASSLGSSTGTQYF
>TRBV25-1|-|TRBJ2-3
CASSGAGPTDTQYF
>TRBV5-1|few|TRBJ2-7
CASSRDSYYEQYF
>TRBV6-5|few|TRBJ2-5
CASSLGAGVETQYF
>TRBV6-1|-|TRBJ2-7
CASSRADPEAGGSYEQYF
>TRBV7-8|few|TRBJ2-3
CASSSPGPETDTQYF
>TRBV5-1|-|TRBJ2-7
CASSSRDRLAYEQYF
>TRBV15|-|TRBJ1-1
CATSRDMGAEAFF
>TRBV4-2|few|TRBJ2-7
CASSQEKQGVYEQYF
>TRBV29-1|-|TRBJ2-5
CSVAGTGRGETQYF
>TRBV3-1|-|TRBJ1-2
CASSRSTGENYGYTF
>TRBV20-1|few|TRBJ1-2
CSASLPGQRDGYTF
>TRBV10-3|-|TRBJ2-1
CAISESSQGYENEQFF
>TRBV5-1|-|TRBJ2-5
CASSLGQGYNEQYF
>TRBV10-3|few|TRBJ1-1
CAITRTATAEAFF
>TRBV2|many|TRBJ2-3
CASKLGLAASTDTQYF
>TRBV20-1|-|TRBJ2-1
CSARDGISYNEQFF
>TRBV4-1|few|TRBJ2-1
CASSQPSGRRGYNEQFF
>TRBV6-5|-|TRBJ2-1
CASSYEEGAWNEQFF
>TRBV20-1|few|TRBJ2-3
CSAAWDTDTQYF
>TRBV7-2|-|TRBJ2-7
CASSPQVGSSYEQYF
>TRBV5-1|few|TRBJ2-7
CASSLGLDSGEQYF
>TRBV11-2|-|TRBJ2-7
CASSLWSLRGGRASDEQYF
>TRBV10-3|-|TRBJ2-6
CAIDSGANVLTF
>TRBV3-1|-|TRBJ2-5
CASSQGVVGEQYF
>TRBV4-3|few|TRBJ2-3
CASSQGPSGTSTDTQYF
>TRBV6-2/TRBV6-3|many|TRBJ2-5
CASSYGSAQETQYF
>TRBV11-2|-|TRBJ2-5
CASSFLRDSGVLQETQYF
>TRBV6-5|few|TRBJ2-7
CASSSLPGTSGRAYEQYF
>TRBV11-2|few|TRBJ1-1
CASSPRQANTEAFF
>TRBV13|-|TRBJ2-1
CASSLVDWVAGRSYNEQFF
>TRBV28|few|TRBJ2-3
CASRTEAGATDTQYF
>TRBV12-3/TRBV12-4|-|TRBJ2-7
CASSFVGQSYEQYF
>TRBV28|-|TRBJ2-3
CASSFHHPQLAGPRAPDTQYF
>TRBV28|few|TRBJ1-2
CASSILIDRTYGYTF
>TRBV27|-|TRBJ2-7
CASRAPGQGSYEQYF
>TRBV6-5|-|TRBJ2-3
CASSYSRVTSTDTQYF
>TRBV29-1|many|TRBJ2-3
CSAGGGSTDTQYF